The clone carrying this T cell receptor beta chain was detected many times. Its antigen is unidentified. Healthy Caucasians, and only they, were the donors. The CDR3 contains 17 residues. The germline gives CDR1 SGHRS, CDR2 YFSETQ. V lost 2 bases, J lost 5 bases, and 22 bases lay in between. The sample is drawn from a study of identical twins. TCRdb re-called the 5' RACE reads through MiXCR, storing one row per CDR3 protein. The sample has roughly 1,500,000 distinct CDR3 sequences; about 31% are singletons. Study results and caveats: Within twin pairs, the out-of-frame alpha sequences they shared showed excess low generation probability. In drawing conclusions, the study used cross-sectional statistical analysis and did not follow the same donors.

The chain is built from TRBV5-1 and TRBJ2-5; D is perhaps TRBD1 (6 bases). The receptor comes from a newborn girl in good health. Sequenced input: cord blood. The CDR3 is CASSFGFKRQGMETQYF. The DNA for the CDR3 is TGCGCCAGCAGCTTTGGATTCAAGAGGCAGGGGATGGAGACCCAGTACTTC.